In its sample, the clone carrying this T cell receptor (beta chain) was seen a few times. The CDR3 covers 15 residues. Germline V gene sequence: CDR1 MNHEY, CDR2 SMNVEV (reference sequence). The V gene end was trimmed by 6 bases and the J gene end by 4 bases; junction bases not matched to a gene: 9. This entry comes from a study of T cell responses to AZD1222 COVID-19 vaccine. Profiled with immunoSEQ multiplex PCR; TCRdb holds only in-frame clones, not every one. The sample has about 180,000 clones, under 95% seen once. The chain combines TRBV27 with TRBJ2-7, with 10 nucleotides matching TRBD1. This receptor was obtained from an adult who received the AZD1222 COVID-19 vaccine. The sample was peripheral blood, taken 28 days after the second AZD1222 dose. CDR3 in DNA: TGTGCCAGCAGCCCTAGGGACAGGGGTTTTTACGAGCAGTACTTC. Translated: CASSPRDRGFYEQYF.